These 29 T cell receptor beta chains came from one sample sequenced in a study of T cell responses to AZD1222 COVID-19 vaccine. Sequencing was performed with immunoSEQ multiplex PCR; in TCRdb, only in-frame clones are kept and a portion is missing. Here the sample spans fewer than 150,000 clones, roughly 87% being singletons. Sequenced material: peripheral blood, taken on day 0 of AZD1222 vaccination. These TCRs come from an adult in good health.

The gene calls are TRBV6-2 or TRBV6-3 and TRBJ1-1, with a possible D match to TRBD1 (6 bases). Trimming pared 6 bases from V and 5 bases from J, leaving 28 bases between. The length of the CDR3 is 18 residues. CDR1 is MNHEY, CDR2 SVGEGT, per germline. The CDR3, as DNA: TGTGCCAGCAGCCCCCACCAGTGGTCAAAAACAGGGAAAACTGAAGCTTTCTTT. This sequence encodes CASSPHQWSKTGKTEAFF.

This clone was seen a single time. The chain uses TRBV19 and TRBJ1-4; possibly TRBD1 for D (5 bases). The germline CDR1 and CDR2 sequences are LNHDA and SQIVND (reference sequence). This CDR3 is 15 amino acids long. Trimming cost V 3 bases and J 3 bases, with 11 bases left between them. The CDR3 DNA reads TGTGCCAGTAGTATGTGGTGGGGACCTAATGAAAAACTGTTTTTT. This translates into CASSMWWGPNEKLFF.

The V and J genes are TRBV4-2 and TRBJ2-1; 13 bases align to TRBD2. CDR3 length equals 17 residues. Germline V CDR1 and CDR2: LGHNA, YNFKEQ. The V gene end was trimmed by 3 bases and the J gene end by 3 bases; junction bases not matched to a gene: 5. This CDR3 is CASSQEGLAGYYNEQFF. CDR3 nucleotide sequence: TGTGCCAGCAGCCAGGAGGGACTAGCGGGGTACTACAATGAGCAGTTCTTC.

This clone was recorded only once. The V gene is TRBV11-2, the J gene TRBJ2-5, with a possible D match to TRBD2 (5 bases). The germline V and J ends were trimmed by 4 bases and 2 bases, with 11 bases remaining between them. The CDR3 has 14 amino acids. Germline loops: CDR1 SGHAT, CDR2 FQNNGV. CDR3 DNA sequence: TGTGCCAGCAGCTGGGGAGTCGGACAAGAGACCCAGTACTTC. Amino acid sequence: CASSWGVGQETQYF.

The chain is built from TRBV15 and TRBJ1-5; TRBD1 is a possible D gene (6 bases). This CDR3 has 12 amino acids. V gave up 8 bases and J gave up 5 bases, with 10 bases separating them. CDR1 and CDR2 from the germline V gene are LNHNV and YYDKDF (reference sequence). In DNA, the CDR3 is TGTGCCACCCAGGGGAGGGATCAGCCCCAGCATTTT. Its protein product is CATQGRDQPQHF.

J is TRBJ2-1 and V is TRBV10-1, with D possibly being TRBD2 (6 bases). Germline CDR1 is WNHNN and CDR2 is SYGVQD (reference sequence). The V end lost 4 bases, the J end lost 0 bases, and 19 bases lay between the germline ends. The CDR3 totals 18 residues. In DNA, the CDR3 is TGCGCCAGCAGTGCAGATTTAGGCGGGACCCGCTCCTACAATGAGCAGTTCTTC. It yields the protein CASSADLGGTRSYNEQFF.

The chain's CDR3 is CASSLGYREGEKLFF. The DNA for the CDR3 is TGTGCCAGCAGCTTGGGGTACAGGGAGGGTGAAAAACTGTTTTTT. The V gene is TRBV7-9, the J gene TRBJ1-4, with a possible D match to TRBD1 (6 bases). V lost 3 bases and J lost 7, with 15 bases in between. CDR3 length equals 15 residues. Germline V lookup: CDR1 SEHNR, CDR2 FQNEAQ (reference sequence).

V gene TRBV29-1 combines with J gene TRBJ2-1; the match to TRBD2 covers 8 bases. CDR1 SQVTM and CDR2 ANQGSEA come from the germline V gene. The CDR3 is 12 residues long. Unmatched junction bases numbered 6, after V lost 5 bases and J lost 9 bases. The CDR3 DNA is TGCAGCGTTTACGATGGGACTAGTGAGCAGTTCTTC. It encodes CSVYDGTSEQFF.

This chain uses TRBV5-4 with TRBJ1-2, with unresolved D. V lost 5 bases and J 8 bases, leaving 13 bases between the germline ends. This CDR3 spans 12 amino acids. Germline-derived CDR1 and CDR2 are SGHNT and YYREEE (reference sequence). The CDR3 loop is CASRVLGEGYTF. The CDR3 DNA is TGTGCCAGCAGGGTCTTGGGTGAGGGCTACACCTTC.

The CDR3 region is CASSLPVGEQYF. DNA for the CDR3: TGTGCCAGCAGCTTGCCCGTGGGGGAGCAGTACTTC. The chain employs TRBV3-1 (or the pseudogene TRBV3-2) and TRBJ2-7; unclear D gene. The germline V and J ends were trimmed by 5 bases and 7 bases, with 12 bases remaining between them. The CDR3 contains 12 residues. CDR1 and CDR2 (germline): LGHDT, YNNKEL (reference sequence).

The chain uses TRBV23-1 and TRBJ2-2; TRBD1 matches at 7 bases. TRBV23-1 is filed as an ORF, its function uncertain. The CDR3 consists of 21 residues. V trimming: 6 bases; J trimming: 2 bases; junction bases outside the gene matches: 24. The CDR3 loop reads CASRGQPWVALVPNNTGELFF. As DNA, the CDR3 is TGCGCCAGCAGGGGACAGCCGTGGGTTGCCCTCGTCCCTAATAACACCGGGGAGCTGTTTTTT.

The genes are TRBV7-2 and TRBJ2-7, with TRBD2 matching over 9 bases. Germline CDR1 reads SGHTA; CDR2 reads FQGNSA. This CDR3 has 14 residues. J lost 5 bases, V lost 3 bases, and 5 bases had no gene match. In nucleotides, the CDR3 is TGTGCCAGCAGCTTGGGCGGGAGGGGGAACGAGCAGTACTTC. Residues: CASSLGGRGNEQYF. Drawing the rest from reference TRBV7-2 and TRBJ2-7, the complete variable domain is GAGVSQSPSNKVTEKGKDVELRCDPISGHTALYWYRQSLGQGLEFLIYFQGNSAPDKSGLPSDRFSAERTGGSVSTLTIQRTQQEDSAVYLCASSLGGRGNEQYFGPGTRLTVT.

V is TRBV9 and J is TRBJ1-2; no clear D. Germline CDR1 is SGDLS and CDR2 is YYNGEE. CDR3 length: 15 amino acids. The ends were cut back, 0 bases at V and 2 bases at J, with 11 bases in the middle. CDR3 sequence reads: CASSVVGMGNYGYTF. CDR3 sequence (DNA): TGTGCCAGCAGCGTAGTGGGAATGGGGAACTATGGCTACACCTTC.

This clone has a single count. The rearrangement joins TRBV14 to TRBJ2-5; TRBD2 matches 12 bases. CDR3 length equals 16 residues. CDR1 SGHDN and CDR2 FVKESK come from the germline V gene. The ends lost 0 bases at V and 5 bases at J; junction bases unmatched: 4. CDR3 region: CASSQELAGGLETQYF. CDR3 nucleotide sequence: TGTGCCAGCAGCCAAGAACTAGCGGGAGGTTTGGAGACCCAGTACTTC.

J is TRBJ1-5 and V is TRBV5-1; D gene uncertain. The germline V and J ends were trimmed by 2 bases and 6 bases, with 9 bases remaining between them. The CDR3 consists of 13 residues. Germline assignment: CDR1 SGHRS and CDR2 YFSETQ. CDR3 nucleotides: TGCGCCAGCAGCTTTGATTCGGGTCAGCCCCAGCATTTT. It yields the protein CASSFDSGQPQHF.

The chain employs TRBV2 and TRBJ1-6; the D gene is possibly TRBD1 (6 bases). The V gene lost 6 bases and the J gene lost 10 bases, with 16 bases spanning the gap. The CDR3 consists of 14 residues. Per the germline V gene, CDR1 is SNHLY and CDR2 is FYNNEI. In DNA, the CDR3 is TGTGCCAGCAGGGCTACAGGGTTAGAATCACCCCTCCACTTT. It encodes CASRATGLESPLHF.

J is TRBJ2-7 and V is TRBV28; no clear D. The germline CDR1 and CDR2 sequences are MDHEN and SYDVKM. V was cut by 3 bases and J by 1 base, with 4 bases left in between. The CDR3 has 12 residues. CDR3: CASSFRSYEQYF. For the CDR3, the DNA is TGTGCCAGCAGTTTCAGGTCCTACGAGCAGTACTTC.

CDR3 coding DNA: TGTGCCAGCAGCGCCTTCGGGCAGGGGACTAAGAACCGGGGCGAGCAGTACTTC. Its translation: CASSAFGQGTKNRGEQYF. V usage is TRBV11-2 and J usage is TRBJ2-7; D may be TRBD2 (7 bases). The V end was cut by 5 bases, the J end by 6 bases, with 29 bases between. The CDR3 runs to 18 residues. Germline V gene data show CDR1 as SGHAT and CDR2 as FQNNGV.

The chain recombines TRBV11-3 with TRBJ2-7; no clear D gene. Germline CDR1 SGHNT, CDR2 YENEEA. The length of the CDR3 is 15 residues. Deletions cut 5 bases from V and 3 bases from J, with 17 bases between. CDR3 loop: CASSPLDRRLYEQYF. As DNA, the CDR3 is TGTGCCAGCAGCCCGCTCGATAGGCGACTCTACGAGCAGTACTTC.

V usage is TRBV10-3 and J usage is TRBJ2-7, with D perhaps TRBD2 (5 bases). The CDR3 loop spans 16 amino acids. V dropped 0 bases and J dropped 3 bases, with 15 bases sitting between them. The germline V gene has CDR1 ENHRY and CDR2 SYGVKD. CDR3 DNA sequence: TGTGCCATCAGTGAGTCGATGGCTAGCTTGAGCTACGAGCAGTACTTC. Encoded protein: CAISESMASLSYEQYF.

The chain uses TRBV27 and TRBJ1-6, with D tentatively TRBD1 (6 bases). CDR3 length: 13 amino acids. Trimming left V 6 bases short and J 9 bases short, with 12 bases between. The germline CDR1 and CDR2 sequences are MNHEY and SMNVEV (reference sequence). CDR3 in amino acids: CASRGGGGSPLHF. For the CDR3, the DNA is TGTGCCAGCAGGGGTGGAGGGGGTTCACCCCTCCACTTT.

The rearrangement links TRBV6-1 to TRBJ1-2; D unresolved. V lost 1 base to trimming and J lost 8 bases, with 17 bases between them. Germline lookup yields CDR1 MNHNS and CDR2 SASEGT. The CDR3 runs 15 residues. CDR3 in DNA: TGTGCCAGCAGTGAAGTCCTAGGTGGACTAAGGGGCTACACCTTC. It is translated as CASSEVLGGLRGYTF.

V is TRBV5-1 and J is TRBJ2-3; 8 bases align to TRBD1. Germline CDR1 is SGHRS and CDR2 is YFSETQ. The CDR3 spans 17 residues. With V trimmed by 4 bases and J by 4 bases, 14 bases remained unmatched. DNA of the CDR3: TGCGCCAGCAGCCAACGACCCCCGGACAGGGATTCAGATACGCAGTATTTT. This sequence encodes CASSQRPPDRDSDTQYF.

CDR3 sequence: CASSPGGGYTF. CDR3 sequence (DNA): TGTGCCAGCAGTCCAGGAGGGGGCTACACCTTC. This chain uses TRBV6-5 with TRBJ1-2; D call uncertain. Between the trimmed V and J ends, which lost 5 bases and 8 bases, there was a span of 9 bases. The CDR3 is 11 residues long. Germline loops: CDR1 MNHEY, CDR2 SVGAGI.

The rearrangement joins TRBV5-6 to TRBJ2-7, with 10 nucleotides matching TRBD2. Germline values: CDR1 SGHDT, CDR2 YYEEEE. Trimming took 0 bases from V and 4 from J; bases not matched to a gene: 4. The CDR3 loop spans 15 amino acids. CDR3 DNA: TGTGCCAGCAGCTTGGAACTAGCGGGGAGGTACGAGCAGTACTTC. It translates to CASSLELAGRYEQYF.

The chain combines TRBV2 with TRBJ1-5; 7 bases match TRBD1. Trimming at V came to 10 bases and at J to 0 bases, leaving 6 bases not matched to a gene. In germline, CDR1 is SNHLY, CDR2 FYNNEI. The CDR3 runs 14 residues. The CDR3 coding sequence is TGTGCCACCTCGGGACAGCTTAGCAATCAGCCCCAGCATTTT. Protein: CATSGQLSNQPQHF.

The CDR3 sequence: CASSEGGSSTDTQYF. Written as DNA, the CDR3 is TGCGCCAGCAGTGAAGGTGGCAGTAGCACAGATACGCAGTATTTT. The genes are TRBV10-1 and TRBJ2-3; D unclear. The CDR3 length is 15 residues. Trimming shortened V by 3 bases and J by 0 bases, and 10 bases separated the two germline ends. CDR1 is WNHNN, CDR2 SYGVQD, per germline (reference sequence).

The chain couples TRBV7-2 to TRBJ2-7, with TRBD2 matching 13 bases. Germline CDR1 SGHTA, CDR2 FQGNSA. The CDR3 totals 16 residues. With V trimmed by 5 bases and J by 4 bases, 8 bases remained unmatched. The CDR3 sequence is CASSPRLAGGRYEQYF. The CDR3 DNA reads as TGTGCCAGCAGCCCCCGACTAGCGGGGGGCCGATACGAGCAGTACTTC.

The chain employs TRBV3-1 (or the pseudogene TRBV3-2) and TRBJ2-7; a weak D match, TRBD1 (6 bases). The CDR3 covers 15 residues. V was pared by 0 bases and J by 5 bases, with 14 bases between. Germline loops: CDR1 LGHDT, CDR2 YNNKEL (reference sequence). In nucleotides, the CDR3 is TGTGCCAGCAGCCAAGAAGGCAGGGGCTCGGACGAGCAGTACTTC. As protein: CASSQEGRGSDEQYF.